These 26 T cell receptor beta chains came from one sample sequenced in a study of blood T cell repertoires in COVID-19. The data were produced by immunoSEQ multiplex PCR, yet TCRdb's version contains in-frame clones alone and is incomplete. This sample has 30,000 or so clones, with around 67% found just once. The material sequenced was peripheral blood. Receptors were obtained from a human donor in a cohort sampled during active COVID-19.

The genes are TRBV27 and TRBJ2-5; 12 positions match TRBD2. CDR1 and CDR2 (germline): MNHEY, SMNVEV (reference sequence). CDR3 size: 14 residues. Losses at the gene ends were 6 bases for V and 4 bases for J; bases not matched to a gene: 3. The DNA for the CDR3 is TGTGCCAGCAGGGCTAGCGGGAGGGCAGAGACCCAGTACTTC. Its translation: CASRASGRAETQYF.

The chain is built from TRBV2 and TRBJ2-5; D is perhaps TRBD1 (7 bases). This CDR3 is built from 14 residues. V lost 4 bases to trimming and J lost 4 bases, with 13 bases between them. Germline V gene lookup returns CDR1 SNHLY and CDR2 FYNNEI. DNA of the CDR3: TGTGCCAGCAGTGGAAACAGGGGAGGAGAGACCCAGTACTTC. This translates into CASSGNRGGETQYF.

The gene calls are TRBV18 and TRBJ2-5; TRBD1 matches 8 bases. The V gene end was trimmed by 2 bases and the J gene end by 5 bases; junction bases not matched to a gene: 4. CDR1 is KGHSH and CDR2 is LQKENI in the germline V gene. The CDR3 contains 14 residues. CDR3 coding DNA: TGTGCCAGCTCACCAGAGACAGGGGACGAGACCCAGTACTTC. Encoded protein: CASSPETGDETQYF.

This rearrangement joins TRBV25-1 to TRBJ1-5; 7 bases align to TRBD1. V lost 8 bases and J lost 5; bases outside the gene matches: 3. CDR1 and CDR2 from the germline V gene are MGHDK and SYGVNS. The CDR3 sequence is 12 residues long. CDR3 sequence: CASQQGHQPQHF. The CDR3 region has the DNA TGTGCCAGCCAACAGGGGCATCAGCCCCAGCATTTT.

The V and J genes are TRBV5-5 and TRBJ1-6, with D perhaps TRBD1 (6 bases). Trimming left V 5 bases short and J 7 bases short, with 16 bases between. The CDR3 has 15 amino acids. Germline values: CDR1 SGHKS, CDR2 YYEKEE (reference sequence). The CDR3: CASSWISTGNSPLHF. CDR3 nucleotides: TGTGCCAGCAGTTGGATCAGTACAGGGAATTCACCCCTCCACTTT.

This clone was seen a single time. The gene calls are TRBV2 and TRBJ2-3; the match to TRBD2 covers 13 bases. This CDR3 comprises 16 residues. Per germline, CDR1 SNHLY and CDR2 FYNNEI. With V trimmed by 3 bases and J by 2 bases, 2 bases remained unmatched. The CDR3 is CASSETSGGYTDTQYF. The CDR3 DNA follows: TGTGCCAGCAGTGAGACTAGCGGGGGGTACACAGATACGCAGTATTTT.

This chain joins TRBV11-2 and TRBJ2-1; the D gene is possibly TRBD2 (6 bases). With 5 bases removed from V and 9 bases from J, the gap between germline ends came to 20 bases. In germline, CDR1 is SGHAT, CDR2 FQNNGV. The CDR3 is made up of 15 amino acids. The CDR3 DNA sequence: TGTGCCAGCAGCCCGAAGGGACTCAACTTCGCTGAGCAGTTCTTC. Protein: CASSPKGLNFAEQFF.

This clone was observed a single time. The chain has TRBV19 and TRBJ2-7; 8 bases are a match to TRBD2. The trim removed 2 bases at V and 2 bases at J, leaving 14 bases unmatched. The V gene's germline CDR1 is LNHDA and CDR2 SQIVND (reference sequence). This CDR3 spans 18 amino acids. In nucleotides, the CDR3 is TGTGCCAGTAGTATAATTGGATCAGCTAGCGGGCCACCCTACGAGCAGTACTTC. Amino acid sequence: CASSIIGSASGPPYEQYF.

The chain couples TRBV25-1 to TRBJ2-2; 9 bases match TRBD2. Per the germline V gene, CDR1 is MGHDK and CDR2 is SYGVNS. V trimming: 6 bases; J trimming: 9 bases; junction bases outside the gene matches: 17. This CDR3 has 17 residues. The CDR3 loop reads CASSHLPASGASRELFF. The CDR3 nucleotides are TGTGCCAGCAGCCACCTCCCCGCTAGCGGGGCTTCCAGGGAGCTGTTTTTT.

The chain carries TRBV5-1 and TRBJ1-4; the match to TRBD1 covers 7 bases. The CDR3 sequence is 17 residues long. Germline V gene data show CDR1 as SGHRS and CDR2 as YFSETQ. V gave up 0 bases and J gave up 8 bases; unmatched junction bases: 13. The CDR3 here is CASSLGDSSYPGEKLFF. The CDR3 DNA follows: TGCGCCAGCAGCTTGGGGGACAGCTCCTACCCGGGAGAAAAACTGTTTTTT. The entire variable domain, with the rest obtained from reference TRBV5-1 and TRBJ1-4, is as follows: KAGVTQTPRYLIKTRGQQVTLSCSPISGHRSVSWYQQTPGQGLQFLFEYFSETQRNKGNFPGRFSGRQFSNSRSEMNVSTLELGDSALYLCASSLGDSSYPGEKLFFGSGTQLSVL.

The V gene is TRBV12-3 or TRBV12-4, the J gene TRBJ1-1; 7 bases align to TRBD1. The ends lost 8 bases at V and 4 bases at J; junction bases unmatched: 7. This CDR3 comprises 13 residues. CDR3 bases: TGTGCCAGCGGAACAGGGGCGGCCACTGAAGCTTTCTTT. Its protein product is CASGTGAATEAFF.

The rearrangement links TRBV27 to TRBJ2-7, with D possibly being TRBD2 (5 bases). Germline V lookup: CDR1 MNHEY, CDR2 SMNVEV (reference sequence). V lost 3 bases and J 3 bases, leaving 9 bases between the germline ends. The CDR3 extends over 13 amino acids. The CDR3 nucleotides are TGTGCCAGCAGTTTTGACGGGAACTACGAGCAGTACTTC. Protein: CASSFDGNYEQYF.

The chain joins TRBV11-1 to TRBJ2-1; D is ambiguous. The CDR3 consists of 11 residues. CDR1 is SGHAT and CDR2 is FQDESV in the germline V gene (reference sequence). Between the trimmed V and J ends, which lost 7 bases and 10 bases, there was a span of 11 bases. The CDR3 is CASTSTSEQFF. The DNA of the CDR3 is TGTGCCAGCACTTCAACATCGGAGCAGTTCTTC.

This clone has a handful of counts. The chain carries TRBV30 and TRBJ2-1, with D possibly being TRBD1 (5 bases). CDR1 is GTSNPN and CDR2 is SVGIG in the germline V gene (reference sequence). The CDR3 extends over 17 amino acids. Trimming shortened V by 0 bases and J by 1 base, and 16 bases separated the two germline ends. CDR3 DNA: TGTGCCTGGAGTGTCGACAGACAATTTATATCCTACAATGAGCAGTTCTTC. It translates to CAWSVDRQFISYNEQFF. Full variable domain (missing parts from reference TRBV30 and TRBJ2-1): SQTIHQWPATLVQPVGSPLSLECTVEGTSNPNLYWYRQAAGRGLQLLFYSVGIGQISSEVPQNLSASRPQDRQFILSSKKLLLSDSGFYLCAWSVDRQFISYNEQFFGPGTRLTVL.

The CDR3 protein is CASSIGGWRGLHNQPQHF. For the CDR3, the DNA is TGTGCCAGTAGTATAGGAGGATGGCGGGGCCTACACAATCAGCCCCAGCATTTT. This chain connects TRBV19 to TRBJ1-5; a weak D match, TRBD1 (5 bases). The ends were cut back, 1 base at V and 3 bases at J, with 19 bases in the middle. Germline loops: CDR1 LNHDA, CDR2 SQIVND (reference sequence). This CDR3 is built from 18 residues.

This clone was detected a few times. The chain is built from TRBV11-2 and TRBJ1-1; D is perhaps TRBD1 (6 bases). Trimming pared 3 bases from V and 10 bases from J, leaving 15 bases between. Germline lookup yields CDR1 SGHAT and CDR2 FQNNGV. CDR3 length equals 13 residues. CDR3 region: CASSFPRQGRAFF. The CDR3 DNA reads TGTGCCAGCAGCTTCCCCCGGCAGGGGCGAGCTTTCTTT.

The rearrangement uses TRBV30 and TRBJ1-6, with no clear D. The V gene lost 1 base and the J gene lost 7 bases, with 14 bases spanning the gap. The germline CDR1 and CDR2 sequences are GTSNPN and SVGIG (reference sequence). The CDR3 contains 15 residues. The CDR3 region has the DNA TGTGCCTGGAGTGCTGGGAGGCCGTCCAATTCACCCCTCCACTTT. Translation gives CAWSAGRPSNSPLHF.

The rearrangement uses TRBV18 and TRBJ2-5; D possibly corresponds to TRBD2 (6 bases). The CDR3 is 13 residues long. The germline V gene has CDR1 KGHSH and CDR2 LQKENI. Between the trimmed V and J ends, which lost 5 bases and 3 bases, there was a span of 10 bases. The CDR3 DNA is TGTGCCAGCTCAGGGACTCATGAAGAGACCCAGTACTTC. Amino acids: CASSGTHEETQYF.

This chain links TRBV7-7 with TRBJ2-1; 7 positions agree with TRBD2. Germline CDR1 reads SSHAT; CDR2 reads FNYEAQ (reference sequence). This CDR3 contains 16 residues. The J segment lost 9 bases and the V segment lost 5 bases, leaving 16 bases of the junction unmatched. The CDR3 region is CASSPIGLAASSEQFF. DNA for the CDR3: TGTGCCAGCAGCCCAATCGGGCTAGCGGCTTCAAGTGAGCAGTTCTTC.

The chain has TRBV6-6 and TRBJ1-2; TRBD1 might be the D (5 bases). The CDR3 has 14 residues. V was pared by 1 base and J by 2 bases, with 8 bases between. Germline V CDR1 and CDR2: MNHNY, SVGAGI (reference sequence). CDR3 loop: CASSYLGPNYGYTF. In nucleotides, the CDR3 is TGTGCCAGCAGTTACTTGGGGCCCAACTATGGCTACACCTTC.

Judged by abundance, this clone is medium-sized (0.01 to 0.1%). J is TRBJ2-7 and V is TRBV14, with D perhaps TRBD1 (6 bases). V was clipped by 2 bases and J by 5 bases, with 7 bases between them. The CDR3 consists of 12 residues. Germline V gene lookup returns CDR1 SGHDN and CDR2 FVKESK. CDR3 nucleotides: TGTGCCAGCAGCCAAAAGGGGGACGAGCAGTACTTC. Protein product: CASSQKGDEQYF. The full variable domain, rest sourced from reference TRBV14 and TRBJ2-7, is EAGVTQFPSHSVIEKGQTVTLRCDPISGHDNLYWYRRVMGKEIKFLLHFVKESKQDESGMPNNRFLAERTGGTYSTLKVQPAELEDSGVYFCASSQKGDEQYFGPGTRLTVT.

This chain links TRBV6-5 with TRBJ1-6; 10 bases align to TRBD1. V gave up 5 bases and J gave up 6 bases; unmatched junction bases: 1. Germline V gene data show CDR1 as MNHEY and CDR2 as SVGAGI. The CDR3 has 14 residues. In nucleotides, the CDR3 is TGTGCCAGCAGTCGGGACAGGGGTAATTCACCCCTCCACTTT. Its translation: CASSRDRGNSPLHF.

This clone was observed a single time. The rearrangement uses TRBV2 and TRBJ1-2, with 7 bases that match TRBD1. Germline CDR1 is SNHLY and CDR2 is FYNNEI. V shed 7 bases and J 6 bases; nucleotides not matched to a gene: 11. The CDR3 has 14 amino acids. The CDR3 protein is CASNSYGRGHGYTF. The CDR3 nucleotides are TGTGCCAGCAATTCCTACGGGAGGGGGCATGGCTACACCTTC.

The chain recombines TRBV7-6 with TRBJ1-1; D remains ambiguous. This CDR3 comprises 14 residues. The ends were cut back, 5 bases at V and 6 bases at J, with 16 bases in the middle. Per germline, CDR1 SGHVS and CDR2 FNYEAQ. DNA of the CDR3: TGTGCCAGCAGCCCAGACGCGGGTCGAGCTGAAGCTTTCTTT. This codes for CASSPDAGRAEAFF.

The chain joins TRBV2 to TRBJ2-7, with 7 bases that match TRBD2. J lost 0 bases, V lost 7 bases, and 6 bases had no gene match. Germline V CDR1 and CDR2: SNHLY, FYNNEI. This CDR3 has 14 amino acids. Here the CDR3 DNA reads TGTGCCAGCATCAGCGGGAAGAGCTCCTACGAGCAGTACTTC. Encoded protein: CASISGKSSYEQYF.

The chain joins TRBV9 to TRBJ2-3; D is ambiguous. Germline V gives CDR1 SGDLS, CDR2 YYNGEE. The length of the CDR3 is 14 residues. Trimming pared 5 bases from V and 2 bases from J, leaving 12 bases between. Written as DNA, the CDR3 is TGTGCCAGCAGTCCTCAGATAGCCACAGATACGCAGTATTTT. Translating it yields CASSPQIATDTQYF.